These T cell receptor beta chains were read from a single sample in a study of blood T cell repertoires in COVID-19. Profiling relied on immunoSEQ multiplex PCR, and the TCRdb table lists in-frame clones only, not all of them. The table has nearly 40,000 clones, 88% seen once; the top ten hold roughly 10%. The material sequenced was peripheral blood. The receptors come from a woman in her 70s with acute or convalescent COVID-19. CDR3s include the opening cysteine and the closing phenylalanine or tryptophan. D genes are given only for firm matches. Not every row has a clone size; where given, it reads once, few, many or a size class.

v_call	j_call	d_call	clone_size	cdr3_aa	cdr3_nt
TRBV27	TRBJ2-3	TRBD1	.	CASSTTGRVSDTQYF	TGTGCCAGCAGTACGACAGGGAGAGTGTCAGATACGCAGTATTTT
TRBV30	TRBJ2-3	.	.	CAWSVRGLSTDTQYF	TGTGCCTGGAGTGTTAGGGGATTAAGCACAGATACGCAGTATTTT
TRBV28	TRBJ1-1	.	.	CASRMGGNTEAFF	TGTGCCAGCAGAATGGGAGGCAACACTGAAGCTTTCTTT
TRBV19	TRBJ1-6	.	once	CASSIINGDSPLHF	TGTGCCAGTAGTATAATTAACGGGGATTCACCCCTCCACTTT
TRBV18	TRBJ2-5	TRBD2	once	CASSMNLAEQETQYF	TGTGCCAGCTCGATGAACCTAGCGGAACAAGAGACCCAGTACTTC
TRBV10-2	TRBJ2-5	TRBD2	.	CASSEGTNQETQYF	TGCGCCAGCAGTGAGGGGACTAACCAAGAGACCCAGTACTTC
TRBV11-3	TRBJ2-2	.	.	CASWPGGTNTGELFF	TGTGCCAGCTGGCCTGGCGGGACGAACACCGGGGAGCTGTTTTTT
TRBV5-1	TRBJ2-2	TRBD2	few	CASSLTSGGPGLGELFF	TGCGCCAGCAGCTTAACTAGCGGGGGGCCAGGTCTCGGGGAGCTGTTTTTT
TRBV6-5	TRBJ1-4	.	.	CASTQRGGKLFF	TGTGCCAGCACCCAGCGGGGAGGGAAACTGTTTTTT
TRBV7-9	TRBJ2-1	TRBD2	.	CASSRLAGEGEQFF	TGTGCCAGCAGCCGACTAGCGGGGGAGGGTGAGCAGTTCTTC
TRBV6-1	TRBJ2-1	.	.	CASSEMAEAYNEQFF	TGTGCCAGCAGTGAAATGGCAGAAGCCTACAATGAGCAGTTCTTC
TRBV2	TRBJ1-1	.	.	CASRELQDTEAFF	TGTGCCAGCAGGGAACTACAGGACACTGAAGCTTTCTTT
TRBV19	TRBJ2-1	TRBD2	.	CASSIRAGTYNEQFF	TGTGCCAGTAGTATTCGAGCGGGGACCTACAATGAGCAGTTCTTC
TRBV27	TRBJ1-2	.	.	CASRGRTVSYGYTF	TGTGCCAGCAGGGGCCGGACAGTAAGCTATGGCTACACCTTC
TRBV19	TRBJ1-2	.	.	CASSLPYRAFTF	TGTGCCAGTAGTTTACCATACAGGGCTTTCACCTTC
TRBV11-3	TRBJ2-1	.	.	CASSRGGSDNEQFF	TGTGCCAGCAGCCGCGGGGGCAGCGACAATGAGCAGTTCTTC
TRBV14	TRBJ1-2	TRBD1	once	CASSQGQGVDYGYTF	TGTGCCAGCAGCCAAGGACAGGGGGTCGATTATGGCTACACCTTC
TRBV7-9	TRBJ1-2	.	few	CASSSGGYGYTF	TGTGCCAGCAGTTCTGGCGGCTATGGCTACACCTTC
TRBV11-3	TRBJ2-1	.	.	CASSGRHNYNEQFF	TGTGCCAGCAGCGGAAGACACAATTACAATGAGCAGTTCTTC
TRBV6-2/TRBV6-3	TRBJ1-1	TRBD1	.	CASSQPGQGMNTEAFF	TGTGCCAGCAGTCAACCGGGACAGGGAATGAACACTGAAGCTTTCTTT
TRBV12-5	TRBJ1-1	TRBD1	.	CASGRQGNTEAFF	TGTGCTAGTGGAAGACAGGGGAACACTGAAGCTTTCTTT
TRBV6-5	TRBJ2-1	TRBD2	.	CASRSLAGGVNEQFF	TGTGCCAGCAGATCACTAGCGGGGGGTGTCAATGAGCAGTTCTTC
TRBV2	TRBJ2-2	TRBD2	.	CASSGGLAKAGELFF	TGTGCCAGCAGTGGGGGACTAGCGAAGGCCGGGGAGCTGTTTTTT
TRBV15	TRBJ2-1	.	.	CATSSQGRNEQFF	TGTGCCACCAGCAGCCAGGGGCGCAATGAGCAGTTCTTC
TRBV30	TRBJ1-1	.	.	CAERVGTEAFF	TGTGCCGAACGGGTCGGGACTGAAGCTTTCTTT
TRBV7-6	TRBJ1-5	TRBD1	.	CASSLDRGTGNQPQHF	TGTGCCAGCAGCTTAGACCGCGGGACAGGCAATCAGCCCCAGCATTTT
TRBV7-8	TRBJ1-5	.	.	CASSLDRADQPQHF	TGTGCCAGCAGCTTAGACAGGGCTGATCAGCCCCAGCATTTT
TRBV5-4	TRBJ1-5	TRBD1	.	CASSLGGQGNQPQHF	TGTGCCAGCAGCTTGGGGGGACAGGGCAATCAGCCCCAGCATTTT
TRBV4-3	TRBJ1-5	.	.	CASSQDLQGNQPQHF	TGCGCCAGCAGCCAAGATCTGCAGGGGAATCAGCCCCAGCATTTT
TRBV6-5	TRBJ2-5	.	.	CASTPTGQKETQYF	TGTGCCAGCACCCCGACAGGACAAAAAGAGACCCAGTACTTC
TRBV27	TRBJ1-5	.	few	CASTNTGSNQPQHF	TGTGCCTCAACCAATACGGGTAGCAATCAGCCCCAGCATTTT
TRBV28	TRBJ2-5	.	.	CASTPGRQETQYF	TGTGCCAGCACCCCGGGGAGGCAAGAGACCCAGTACTTC
TRBV5-4	TRBJ2-1	.	.	CASSFSGNEQFF	TGTGCCAGCAGCTTCTCCGGCAATGAGCAGTTCTTC
TRBV6-5	TRBJ2-1	TRBD2	.	CASSRASGYNEQFF	TGTGCCAGCAGTAGGGCTAGCGGGTACAATGAGCAGTTCTTC
TRBV4-2	TRBJ1-5	TRBD1	.	CASSQEGGGQGSQPQHF	TGTGCCAGCAGCCAAGAGGGGGGGGGACAGGGAAGCCAGCCCCAGCATTTT
TRBV7-2	TRBJ1-5	.	.	CASSFDIDQPQHF	TGTGCCAGCAGCTTTGACATCGATCAGCCCCAGCATTTT
TRBV10-3	TRBJ1-3	TRBD1	.	CAISDDRVGGSIYF	TGTGCCATCAGTGACGACAGGGTAGGAGGGTCCATATATTTT
TRBV3-1/TRBV3-2	TRBJ2-1	TRBD1	.	CASSRLDRVGTYNEQFF	TGTGCCAGCAGCCGCTTGGACAGGGTCGGCACCTACAATGAGCAGTTCTTC
TRBV24-1	TRBJ1-1	TRBD1	.	CATSDSDPGQGSEAFF	TGTGCCACCAGTGATTCCGACCCGGGACAGGGCTCTGAAGCTTTCTTT
TRBV7-9	TRBJ1-6	.	.	CASSSQGSSYNSPLHF	TGTGCCAGCAGCTCACAGGGTAGCTCCTATAATTCACCCCTCCACTTT
TRBV5-1	TRBJ1-5	.	.	CASSWGQGGQPQHF	TGCGCCAGCAGCTGGGGACAAGGGGGACAGCCCCAGCATTTT
TRBV7-2	TRBJ1-5	.	once	CASSYDKVQPQHF	TGTGCCAGCAGCTATGACAAGGTACAGCCCCAGCATTTT
TRBV19	TRBJ2-3	TRBD2	.	CASPPPGGYKTDTQYF	TGTGCCTCTCCTCCACCCGGGGGGTACAAGACAGATACGCAGTATTTT
TRBV3-1/TRBV3-2	TRBJ2-1	.	.	CASSQDSPGLGQFF	TGTGCCAGCAGCCAAGATTCGCCCGGTCTAGGGCAGTTCTTC
TRBV24-1	TRBJ2-6	.	.	CATLAPGAGANVLTF	TGTGCCACACTTGCGCCGGGGGCTGGGGCCAACGTCCTGACTTTC